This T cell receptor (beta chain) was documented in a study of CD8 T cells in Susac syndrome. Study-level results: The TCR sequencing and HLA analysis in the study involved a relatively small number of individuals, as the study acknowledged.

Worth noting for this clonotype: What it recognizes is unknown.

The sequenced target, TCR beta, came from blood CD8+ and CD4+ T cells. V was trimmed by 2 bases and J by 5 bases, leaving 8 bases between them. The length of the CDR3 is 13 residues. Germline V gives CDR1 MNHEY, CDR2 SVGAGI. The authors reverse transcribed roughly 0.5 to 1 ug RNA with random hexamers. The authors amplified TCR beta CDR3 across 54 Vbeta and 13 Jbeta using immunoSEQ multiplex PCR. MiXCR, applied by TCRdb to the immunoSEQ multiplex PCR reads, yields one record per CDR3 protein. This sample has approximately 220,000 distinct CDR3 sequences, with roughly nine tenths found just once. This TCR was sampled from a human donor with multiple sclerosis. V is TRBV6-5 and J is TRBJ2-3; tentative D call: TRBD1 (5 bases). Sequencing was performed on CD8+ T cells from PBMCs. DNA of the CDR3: TGTGCCAGCAGTTACCAGGGAAGAGATACGCAGTATTTT. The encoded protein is CASSYQGRDTQYF.